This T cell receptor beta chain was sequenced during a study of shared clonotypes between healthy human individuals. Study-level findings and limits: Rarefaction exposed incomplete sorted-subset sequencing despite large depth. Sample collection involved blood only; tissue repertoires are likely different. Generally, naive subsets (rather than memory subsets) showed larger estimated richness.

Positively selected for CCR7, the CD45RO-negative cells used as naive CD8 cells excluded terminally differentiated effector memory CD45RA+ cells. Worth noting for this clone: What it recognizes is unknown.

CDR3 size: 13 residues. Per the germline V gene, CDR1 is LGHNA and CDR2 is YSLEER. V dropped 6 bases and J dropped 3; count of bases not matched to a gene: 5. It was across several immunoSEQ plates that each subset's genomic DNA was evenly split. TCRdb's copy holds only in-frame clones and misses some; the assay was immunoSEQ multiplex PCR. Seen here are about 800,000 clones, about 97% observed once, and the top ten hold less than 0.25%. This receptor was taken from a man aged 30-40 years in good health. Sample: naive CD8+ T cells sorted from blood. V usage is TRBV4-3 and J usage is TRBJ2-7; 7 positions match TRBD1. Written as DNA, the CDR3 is TGCGCCAGCAGTGGGGCAGGGGGCTACGAGCAGTACTTC. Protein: CASSGAGGYEQYF.